What follows are 8 T cell receptor beta chains derived from one specimen sequenced in a study of regulatory T cells in long-lasting Graves disease. Time point denoted: newly diagnosed GD, antithyroid drugs for less than 3 months. The TCR library was made from RNA that had been extracted from PBMCs in TRIzol. Researchers made TCR beta libraries by using iRepertoire HTBI primers and running Arm-PCR on CDR3 regions. Each CDR3 protein gets one entry after TCRdb re-called the multiplex PCR reads with MiXCR. The repertoire holds 350,000 to 450,000 distinct CDR3 sequences, with approximately 16% as singletons. The same sample was also used in a study of T cells in Graves' hyperthyroidism and ophthalmopathy.

Here the sequenced sample was peripheral blood mononuclear cells (PBMCs), taken at new diagnosis, from a patient treated with antithyroid drugs. These receptors were obtained from a woman between 35 and 50 years old with Graves disease.

This clonotype has ten or more counts. This sequence joins TRBV12-3 or TRBV12-4 and TRBJ1-2, with 8 bases identical to TRBD1. V was pared by 6 bases and J by 2 bases, with 2 bases of the junction left unmatched. The CDR3 sequence is 13 residues long. For the CDR3, the DNA is TGTGCCAGCAGCCGGGACAGGAACTATGGCTACACCTTC. Its protein is CASSRDRNYGYTF.

This clonotype was recorded once. The conserved final phenylalanine or tryptophan is absent from the CDR3, which likely points to a read error. The genes are TRBV7-3 and TRBJ2-2; the D is unclear. Germline CDR1 and CDR2: SGHTA and FQGTGA. V shed 1 base and J shed 2 bases, with 11 bases lying between them. This CDR3 has 16 residues. The CDR3 DNA reads as TGTGCCAGCAGCTTAATGTTACGGGCAAACACCGGGGAGCTGTTTTCT. It yields the protein CASSLMLRANTGELFS.

The rearrangement uses TRBV28 and TRBJ1-5, with D possibly matching TRBD1 (5 bases). In germline, CDR1 is MDHEN, CDR2 SYDVKM. The CDR3 has 15 residues. V lost 2 bases and J 4 bases, leaving 12 bases between the germline ends. The CDR3 loop is CASSLQGSRNQPQHF. Written as DNA, the CDR3 is TGTGCCAGCAGTTTACAGGGCAGCCGTAATCAGCCCCAGCATTTT.

This chain uses TRBV20-1 with TRBJ2-7; TRBD2 matches 10 bases. CDR1 DFQATT and CDR2 SNEGSKA come from the germline V gene (reference sequence). V dropped 0 bases and J dropped 3; count of bases not matched to a gene: 8. There are 16 residues in the CDR3. CDR3 in amino acids: CSARDPWASGSYEQYF. In DNA form, the CDR3 reads TGCAGTGCTAGAGACCCCTGGGCTAGCGGGAGCTACGAGCAGTACTTC.

This clonotype was seen only a few times. The V gene is TRBV2, the J gene TRBJ1-2; TRBD1 agrees at 12 bases. V shed 3 bases, J shed 8 bases, and the junction held 4 bases outside the gene matches. The CDR3 is made up of 14 amino acids. Germline CDR1 is SNHLY and CDR2 is FYNNEI. CDR3 DNA: TGTGCCAGCAGTGACGGGACAGGGGGCTCCGGCTACACCTTC. Amino acid sequence: CASSDGTGGSGYTF.

This clonotype was seen more than once but under ten times. The chain couples TRBV12-3 or TRBV12-4 to TRBJ2-7; 12 bases are a match to TRBD2. The CDR3 covers 15 residues. The V segment lost 6 bases and the J segment 6 bases; nucleotides outside the gene matches: 9. CDR3 bases: TGTGCCAGCAGCCCCCCTAGCGGGAGGGCCCGCGAGCAGTACTTC. Translated: CASSPPSGRAREQYF.

Ten or more counts support this clonotype. This chain uses TRBV13 with TRBJ2-7; D not certain. CDR1 and CDR2 from the germline V gene are PRHDT and FYEKMQ (reference sequence). V was pared by 0 bases and J by 3 bases, with 9 bases between. The CDR3 sequence is 14 residues long. CDR3 DNA sequence: TGTGCCAGCAGCTTAGGGTTCGAAAGCTACGAGCAGTACTTC. Protein sequence: CASSLGFESYEQYF.

This chain uses TRBV7-2 with TRBJ1-2; 9 bases fit TRBD1. The CDR3 runs 15 residues. Trimming cost V 6 bases and J 8 bases; bases outside gene matches: 13. The germline V gene encodes CDR1 SGHTA and CDR2 FQGNSA. The CDR3 sequence is CASRQTGTGLRGYTF. The CDR3 DNA follows: TGTGCCAGCAGACAAACCGGGACAGGGTTAAGGGGCTACACCTTC.